A single TCR beta chain is shown here with its context. The PCR employed 60 Vbeta primers together with 13 Jbeta primers. Sequencing was performed with immunoSEQ multiplex PCR; in TCRdb, only in-frame clones are kept and a portion is missing. The sample carries about 130,000 clones, 80% recorded once. This record comes from a study of cytomegalovirus exposure and HLA in healthy donors. CDR3 length: 14 amino acids. The V gene lost 6 bases and the J gene lost 2 bases, with 12 bases spanning the gap. Germline loops: CDR1 MNHEY, CDR2 SVGAGI. The chain employs TRBV6-5 and TRBJ2-3, with D tentatively TRBD1 (5 bases). The TCR was taken from a young man in good health and CMV-seronegative. Sequencing was performed on PBMCs. Written as DNA, the CDR3 is TGTGCCAGCAGCTACGACAGAATCACAGATACGCAGTATTTT. Amino acids: CASSYDRITDTQYF.